Below are 5 T cell receptor beta chains sequenced from a single sample in a study of T cells after yellow fever vaccination. TCRdb itself ran the 5' RACE reads through MiXCR, one entry per CDR3 protein. The table includes about 350,000 distinct CDR3 sequences, approximately 10% detected once. The sequencing used PBMCs, collected on the day of the first yellow fever vaccination. The source is a man younger than 30 who received the YFV17D yellow fever vaccine.

This clonotype was found a few times. The gene calls are TRBV7-6 and TRBJ1-2; 7 bases are shared with TRBD1. Trimming at V came to 1 base and at J to 4 bases, leaving 6 bases not matched to a gene. The V gene's germline CDR1 is SGHVS and CDR2 FNYEAQ. CDR3 length: 15 amino acids. The CDR3 here is CASSLVTGASYGYTF. CDR3 nucleotides: TGTGCCAGCAGCTTAGTAACAGGGGCGAGCTATGGCTACACCTTC.

V and J are TRBV18 and TRBJ1-5; D is uncertain. V lost 0 bases and J 10 bases, leaving 16 bases between the germline ends. The CDR3 has 15 residues. Germline CDR1 KGHSH, CDR2 LQKENI. As DNA, the CDR3 is TGTGCCAGCTCACCACCGGGTTCCGGTAGCGGCCCCCAGCATTTT. It specifies CASSPPGSGSGPQHF.

The V gene is TRBV4-3, the J gene TRBJ2-7, with TRBD1 identical over 8 bases. CDR1 LGHNA and CDR2 YSLEER come from the germline V gene. Germline trimming cut 4 bases from V and 3 bases from J; bases unmatched to any gene: 11. The CDR3 length is 16 residues. The chain's CDR3 is CASSPEPSGTGYEQYF. CDR3 DNA: TGCGCCAGCAGCCCGGAGCCCTCGGGGACAGGCTACGAGCAGTACTTC.

This clonotype has a handful of counts. The chain is built from TRBV12-3 or TRBV12-4 and TRBJ2-2; possible D gene TRBD2, 6 bases. This CDR3 is 14 amino acids long. Between the trimmed V and J ends, which lost 6 bases and 4 bases, there was a span of 12 bases. CDR3 bases: TGTGCCAGCAGGGGGGGACTGCTCACCGGGGAGCTGTTTTTT. This translates into CASRGGLLTGELFF.

This clonotype turned up a few times. The rearrangement joins TRBV12-3 or TRBV12-4 to TRBJ1-5; no firm D call. The ends were cut back, 0 bases at V and 0 bases at J, with 9 bases in the middle. The CDR3 is 16 amino acids. The CDR3, as DNA: TGTGCCAGCAGTTTAGCGGGGATCTATAGCAATCAGCCCCAGCATTTT. Residues: CASSLAGIYSNQPQHF.